Following are 9 T cell receptor beta chains from one sample sequenced in a study of long-term antiretroviral therapy in people with HIV. An immunoSEQ assay, version v3.0, was performed at survey level. Here immunoSEQ multiplex PCR was the method, and the copy in TCRdb shows in-frame clones only, minus some. The sample includes under 20,000 clones, around four fifths of them seen just once. Source: unsorted PBMCs, taken 0.3 years after starting antiretroviral therapy. The origin of the receptors is a woman aged 45-59 years with HIV.

V and J are TRBV5-4 and TRBJ2-6; D unresolved. Trimming took 1 base from V and 4 from J, leaving 9 bases between them. The CDR3 is 15 residues long. Germline V gene sequence: CDR1 SGHNT, CDR2 YYREEE (reference sequence). In DNA, the CDR3 is TGTGCCAGCAGCTTGCCCCAAGGAGGGGCCAACGTCCTGACTTTC. Protein: CASSLPQGGANVLTF.

The chain combines TRBV11-1 with TRBJ2-7, with 9 nucleotides matching TRBD2. The CDR3 spans 15 residues. Germline values: CDR1 SGHAT, CDR2 FQDESV (reference sequence). The V and J ends lost 3 bases and 2 bases, in that order; junction bases with no gene match: 5. DNA of the CDR3: TGTGCCAGCAGCTTGGAAGCGGGGGGAACCTACGAGCAGTACGTC. Its protein product is CASSLEAGGTYEQYV.

This sequence joins TRBV5-1 and TRBJ1-3; TRBD1 matches at 7 bases. The CDR3 length is 19 residues. V trimming: 2 bases; J trimming: 2 bases; junction bases outside the gene matches: 16. CDR1 is SGHRS and CDR2 is YFSETQ in the germline V gene. CDR3 protein: CASSLVPYDREGAGNTIYF. In DNA, the CDR3 is TGCGCCAGCAGCTTAGTACCATATGACAGGGAAGGGGCTGGAAACACCATATATTTT.

This chain joins TRBV27 and TRBJ2-3; TRBD1 matches at 10 bases. The CDR3 length is 17 residues. The junction had 14 bases not matched to a gene; V was cut back by 5 bases and J by 6 bases. The germline gives CDR1 MNHEY, CDR2 SMNVEV (reference sequence). The CDR3 here is CASSAPGQGFGGDTQYF. The CDR3 coding sequence is TGTGCCAGCAGTGCTCCGGGACAGGGGTTCGGGGGGGATACGCAGTATTTT.

CDR3 in amino acids: CASSKEGEDQSLRTNYGYTF. The CDR3, as DNA: TGTGCCAGCAGCAAAGAGGGTGAGGATCAGAGCCTCCGAACTAACTATGGCTACACCTTC. This chain connects TRBV21-1 to TRBJ1-2. TRBV21-1 is annotated as a pseudogene. The CDR3 is 20 amino acids.

The chain combines TRBV7-9 with TRBJ1-4, with 10 bases lining up with TRBD1. V shed 4 bases and J 8 bases; nucleotides not matched to a gene: 10. Germline values: CDR1 SEHNR, CDR2 FQNEAQ (reference sequence). The length of the CDR3 is 16 residues. The CDR3 region is CASSSGQGTGEEKLFF. For the CDR3, the DNA is TGTGCCAGCAGCTCGGGCCAGGGGACAGGGGAAGAAAAACTGTTTTTT.

The chain joins TRBV18 to TRBJ2-7; no reliable D call. V lost 5 bases to trimming and J lost 2 bases, with 10 bases between them. Germline values: CDR1 KGHSH, CDR2 LQKENI. This CDR3 contains 13 residues. This CDR3 reads CASSAAVAYEQYV. CDR3 in DNA: TGTGCCAGCTCAGCGGCCGTGGCCTACGAGCAGTACGTC.

The rearrangement links TRBV5-6 to TRBJ1-2; the D is unclear. Germline-derived CDR1 and CDR2 are SGHDT and YYEEEE. This CDR3 is built from 12 residues. V lost 6 bases, J lost 4 bases, and 10 bases lay in between. CDR3 DNA sequence: TGTGCCAGCACCAAGTTCGGCTATGGCTACACCTTC. Translation gives CASTKFGYGYTF.

This sequence joins TRBV2 and TRBJ2-7, with D perhaps being TRBD1 or TRBD2 (5 bases each). V was clipped by 2 bases and J by 2 bases, with 10 bases between them. Germline-derived CDR1 and CDR2 are SNHLY and FYNNEI. The CDR3 spans 14 residues. The CDR3 DNA reads as TGTGCCAGCAGTGAATGGGACCCCGCCTACGAGCAGTACTTC. Amino acids: CASSEWDPAYEQYF.